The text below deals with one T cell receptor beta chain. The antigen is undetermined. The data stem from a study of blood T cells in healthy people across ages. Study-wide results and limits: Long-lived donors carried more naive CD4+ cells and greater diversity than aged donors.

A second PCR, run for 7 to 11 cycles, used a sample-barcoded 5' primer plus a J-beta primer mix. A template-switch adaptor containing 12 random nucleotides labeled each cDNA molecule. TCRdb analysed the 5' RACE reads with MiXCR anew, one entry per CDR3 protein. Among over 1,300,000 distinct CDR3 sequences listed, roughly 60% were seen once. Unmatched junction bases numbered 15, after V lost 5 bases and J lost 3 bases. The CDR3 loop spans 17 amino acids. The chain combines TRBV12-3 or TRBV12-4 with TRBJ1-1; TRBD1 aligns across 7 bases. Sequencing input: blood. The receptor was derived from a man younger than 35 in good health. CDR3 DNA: TGTGCCAGCAGTCCCCCCGACAGGGAGGATGAGGACACTGAAGCTTTCTTT. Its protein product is CASSPPDREDEDTEAFF.